This T cell receptor beta chain was recorded in a study of CD8+CD57+ T cells in acquired aplastic anemia. As for the study in general: Sorted CD4+ and CD8+ cell DNA averaged about 3.5 ug. Study results and caveats: Patients and controls shared 25 to 30 CD8+ CDR3 sequences, which appeared highly expressed in patients and within their immunodominant clones. For CD8+ Simpson's diversity, patients and controls showed no significant difference.

Template material for TCR beta VDJ and CDR3 profiling consisted of genomic DNA. TCRdb reanalysed the reads using MiXCR and keeps one entry per CDR3 protein. The table shows under 350,000 distinct CDR3 sequences, with roughly 50% occurring only once. CDR3 length: 12 residues. Trimming took 6 bases from V and 4 from J, leaving 10 bases between them. CDR1 SEHNR and CDR2 FQNEAQ come from the germline V gene (reference sequence). With respect to this clonotype: The target antigen is unknown.

Sequenced input: sorted CD4+, CD8+, or CD8+CD57+ T cells (not recorded which) from PBMCs. This chain connects TRBV7-9 to TRBJ2-7; possibly TRBD2 for D (7 bases). The origin of this receptor is a human donor with severe aplastic anemia or a healthy control (not recorded which). This CDR3 reads CASRGGGYEQYF. The CDR3 coding sequence is TGTGCCAGCAGGGGAGGGGGATACGAGCAGTACTTC.